This T cell receptor beta chain emerged from a study of shared clonotypes between healthy human individuals. To note about this clone: Its antigen is currently unknown.

This CDR3 is built from 14 residues. Germline V gene sequence: CDR1 SGHNT, CDR2 YYREEE (reference sequence). Trimming took off 1 base at V and 5 bases at J, with 12 bases between the two ends. The healthy adult donors were HIV-negative and reported no recent acute infections or vaccinations. The study drew all its donors from Caucasian adults living in Nashville, Tennessee. Findings of the study overall: Limited genetic and exposure-history diversity came from having few donors.

Sequencing used immunoSEQ multiplex PCR; TCRdb keeps in-frame clones, though not all of them. The sample carries under 650,000 clones, 96% recorded once. The chain employs TRBV5-4 and TRBJ1-1, with D possibly TRBD1 on 6 matching bases. The sample comprised naive CD4+ T cells sorted from blood. Subset here: CD45RA+ positively selected. The clonotype originates from a woman aged 30 to 39 in good health. The CDR3 bases are TGTGCCAGCAGCTTGACACAGGGAGGGACTGAAGCTTTCTTT. Protein product: CASSLTQGGTEAFF.